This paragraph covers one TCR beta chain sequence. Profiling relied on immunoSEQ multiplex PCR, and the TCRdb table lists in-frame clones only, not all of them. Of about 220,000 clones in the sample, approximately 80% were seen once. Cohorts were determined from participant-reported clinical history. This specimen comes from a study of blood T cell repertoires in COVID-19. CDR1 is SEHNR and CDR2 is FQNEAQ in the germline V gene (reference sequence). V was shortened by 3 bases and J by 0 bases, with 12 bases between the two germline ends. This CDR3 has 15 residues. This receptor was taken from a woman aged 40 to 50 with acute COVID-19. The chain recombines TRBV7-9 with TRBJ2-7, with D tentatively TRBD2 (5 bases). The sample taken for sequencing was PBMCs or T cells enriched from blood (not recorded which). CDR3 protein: CASSFNNRGSYEQYF. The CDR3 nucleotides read TGTGCCAGCAGCTTCAACAATCGGGGCTCCTACGAGCAGTACTTC.